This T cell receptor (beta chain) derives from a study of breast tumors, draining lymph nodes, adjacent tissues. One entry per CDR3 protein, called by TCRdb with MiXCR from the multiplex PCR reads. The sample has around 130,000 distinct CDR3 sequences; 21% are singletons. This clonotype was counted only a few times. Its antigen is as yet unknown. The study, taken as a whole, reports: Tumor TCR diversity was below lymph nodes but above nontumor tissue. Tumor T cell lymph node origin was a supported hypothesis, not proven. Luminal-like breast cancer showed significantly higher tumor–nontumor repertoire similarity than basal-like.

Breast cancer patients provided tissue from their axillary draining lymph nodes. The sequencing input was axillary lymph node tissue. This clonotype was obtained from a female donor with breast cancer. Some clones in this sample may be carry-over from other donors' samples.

The CDR3 sequence: CASKPRGRLETQYF. The CDR3 DNA sequence: TGTGCCAGTAAACCCAGGGGGCGCTTGGAGACCCAGTACTTC. The chain has TRBV19 and TRBJ2-5, with 8 nucleotides matching TRBD1. Germline trimming cut 7 bases from V and 5 bases from J; bases unmatched to any gene: 9. The CDR3 loop spans 14 amino acids. Germline CDR1 LNHDA, CDR2 SQIVND (reference sequence).